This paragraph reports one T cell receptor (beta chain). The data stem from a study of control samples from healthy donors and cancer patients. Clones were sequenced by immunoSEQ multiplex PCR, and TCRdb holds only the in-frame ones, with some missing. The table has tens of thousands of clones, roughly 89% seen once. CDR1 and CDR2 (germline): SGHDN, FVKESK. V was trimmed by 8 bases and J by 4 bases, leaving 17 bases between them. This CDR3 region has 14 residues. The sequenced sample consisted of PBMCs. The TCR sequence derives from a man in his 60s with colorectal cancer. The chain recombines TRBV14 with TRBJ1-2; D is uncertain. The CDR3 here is CASALAGVPYGYTF. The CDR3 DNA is TGTGCCAGCGCACTGGCCGGGGTACCCTATGGCTACACCTTC.